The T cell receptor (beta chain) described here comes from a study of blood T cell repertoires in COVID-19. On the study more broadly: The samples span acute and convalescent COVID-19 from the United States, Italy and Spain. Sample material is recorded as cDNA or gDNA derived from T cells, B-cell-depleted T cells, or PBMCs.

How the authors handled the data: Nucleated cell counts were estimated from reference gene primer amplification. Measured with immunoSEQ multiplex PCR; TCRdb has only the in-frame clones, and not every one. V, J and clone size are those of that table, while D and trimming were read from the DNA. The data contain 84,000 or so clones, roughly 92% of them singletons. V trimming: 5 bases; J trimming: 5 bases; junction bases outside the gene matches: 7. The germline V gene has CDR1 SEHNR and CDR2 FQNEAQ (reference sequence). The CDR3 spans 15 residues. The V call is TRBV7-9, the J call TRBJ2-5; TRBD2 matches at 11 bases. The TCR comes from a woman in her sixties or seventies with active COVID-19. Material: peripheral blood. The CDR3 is CASSPLAGGKETQYF. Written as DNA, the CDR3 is TGTGCCAGCAGCCCTTTAGCGGGGGGGAAGGAGACCCAGTACTTC.